What follows are 23 T cell receptor beta chains derived from one specimen sequenced in a study of regulatory T cells in long-lasting Graves disease. Arm-PCR of CDR3 regions with iRepertoire HTBI primers generated TCR beta libraries. Using its own MiXCR run on the multiplex PCR reads, TCRdb lists one record per CDR3 protein. The table shows under 350,000 distinct CDR3 sequences, with around 20% occurring only once. Indicated time point: persistent/refractory GD, antithyroid drugs over 5 years with positive TRAb. RNA extracted from PBMCs served as the sequencing template. The specimen comprised peripheral blood mononuclear cells (PBMCs), sampled when the disease was refractory, from a patient treated with antithyroid drugs. These receptors came from a female donor with Graves disease.

The chain couples TRBV7-9 to TRBJ1-5; no reliable D call. V was pared by 6 bases and J by 5 bases, with 17 bases between. The CDR3 totals 15 residues. From germline, CDR1 is SEHNR and CDR2 FQNEAQ (reference sequence). The CDR3 DNA reads as TGTGCCAGCAGACAGACCTCGGGGTCGCATCAGCCCCAGCATTTT. As protein: CASRQTSGSHQPQHF.

CDR3 DNA sequence: TGTGCCAGCAGTCTTAGCGGGAGTGAGACCCAGTACTTC. Translating gives CASSLSGSETQYF. The rearrangement uses TRBV28 and TRBJ2-5; 9 bases line up with TRBD2. V lost 5 bases, J lost 5 bases, and 3 bases stayed unmatched. This CDR3 has 13 amino acids. Germline V lookup: CDR1 MDHEN, CDR2 SYDVKM.

The chain recombines TRBV3-1 with TRBJ1-2; D ambiguous. Germline loops: CDR1 LGHDT, CDR2 YNNKEL (reference sequence). There are 14 residues in the CDR3. V gave up 0 bases and J gave up 4 bases, with 9 bases separating them. The CDR3 sequence: CASSQDRPGYGYTF. The CDR3, as DNA: TGTGCCAGCAGCCAAGATCGTCCAGGCTATGGCTACACCTTC.

This clonotype was counted a few times. The J gene is TRBJ2-2, the V gene TRBV4-1; perhaps TRBD1 as D (5 bases). This CDR3 is 16 amino acids long. In germline, CDR1 is MGHRA, CDR2 YSYEKL. V lost 0 bases to trimming and J lost 5 bases, with 13 bases between them. The CDR3 protein is CASSQDSGSRTGELFF. The CDR3 coding sequence is TGCGCCAGCAGCCAAGATTCAGGGTCCCGAACCGGGGAGCTGTTTTTT.

V is TRBV30 and J is TRBJ1-1; D is uncertain. Germline lookup yields CDR1 GTSNPN and CDR2 SVGIG (reference sequence). Between the trimmed V and J ends, which lost 2 bases and 4 bases, there was a span of 11 bases. The CDR3 is 13 residues long. This chain's CDR3 is CAWSHDMSTEAFF. The CDR3 nucleotides read TGTGCCTGGAGTCATGATATGAGCACTGAAGCTTTCTTT.

This clonotype was observed a few times. The chain is built from TRBV20-1 and TRBJ2-7, with 8 bases that match TRBD1. Looked up from germline, CDR1 is DFQATT and CDR2 is SNEGSKA (reference sequence). V lost 3 bases and J lost 5; bases outside the gene matches: 9. This CDR3 region has 14 residues. CDR3 nucleotides: TGCAGTGCTAGGCCCAGGACAGGGTTCGACGAGCAGTACTTC. Protein product: CSARPRTGFDEQYF.

V gene TRBV6-1 combines with J gene TRBJ2-4; tentatively, D is TRBD1 (6 bases). Germline loops: CDR1 MNHNS, CDR2 SASEGT. The CDR3 totals 15 residues. Trimming took 2 bases from V and 6 from J, leaving 14 bases between them. The CDR3 sequence is CASSEIAGVGNIQYF. CDR3 in DNA: TGTGCCAGCAGTGAAATAGCAGGGGTGGGAAACATTCAGTACTTC.

About this clonotype: A far larger clone is one base from this, pointing to a likely read error. J is TRBJ1-1 and V is TRBV6-1; D is possibly TRBD1 (5 bases). CDR3 length: 15 amino acids. Germline V lookup: CDR1 MNHNS, CDR2 SASEGT. Trimming stripped 3 bases from V and 1 base from J, with 12 bases between. CDR3 loop: CASSEGKQENTEAFF. The CDR3 nucleotides read TGTGCCAGCAGTGAGGGAAAACAGGAGAACACTGAAGCTTTCTTT.

CDR3 residues: CASSRLGGGGYTEAFF. CDR3 coding DNA: TGTGCCAGCAGTCGTCTAGGAGGGGGGGGGTACACTGAAGCTTTCTTT. The rearrangement links TRBV6-1 to TRBJ1-1, with D possibly TRBD1 on 6 matching bases. Germline V gene data show CDR1 as MNHNS and CDR2 as SASEGT. V lost 5 bases and J lost 3, with 19 bases in between. This CDR3 is built from 16 residues.

The genes are TRBV30 and TRBJ2-4; TRBD1 aligns across 10 bases. This CDR3 is built from 13 residues. With V trimmed by 4 bases and J by 9 bases, 6 bases remained unmatched. CDR1 is GTSNPN, CDR2 SVGIG, per germline (reference sequence). Here the CDR3 DNA reads TGTGCCTGGAAGGGACAGGGGCCGGCCATTCAGTACTTC. Translating it yields CAWKGQGPAIQYF. The whole variable domain, remainder taken from reference TRBV30 and TRBJ2-4, is SQTIHQWPATLVQPVGSPLSLECTVEGTSNPNLYWYRQAAGRGLQLLFYSVGIGQISSEVPQNLSASRPQDRQFILSSKKLLLSDSGFYLCAWKGQGPAIQYFGAGTRLSVL.

This clonotype was seen more than once but under ten times. V gene TRBV2 combines with J gene TRBJ2-7, with TRBD1 identical over 12 bases. V shed 8 bases, J shed 2 bases, and the junction held 13 bases outside the gene matches. Per germline, CDR1 SNHLY and CDR2 FYNNEI. This CDR3 is built from 17 residues. The CDR3 loop is CASPQFRRDRGPYEQYF. The CDR3 region has the DNA TGTGCCAGCCCACAATTTCGCCGGGACAGGGGGCCCTACGAGCAGTACTTC.

This clonotype showed up many times. This chain uses TRBV7-9 with TRBJ2-6, with a weak D call TRBD1 (6 bases). Trimming left V 5 bases short and J 4 bases short, with 12 bases between. Per the germline V gene, CDR1 is SEHNR and CDR2 is FQNEAQ (reference sequence). The CDR3 runs to 15 residues. This CDR3 reads CASSRAGAGANVLTF. The CDR3 DNA follows: TGTGCCAGCAGCCGGGCAGGGGCAGGGGCCAACGTCCTGACTTTC.

The rearrangement links TRBV7-9 to TRBJ2-7; 7 nucleotides agree with TRBD2. CDR1 SEHNR and CDR2 FQNEAQ come from the germline V gene (reference sequence). V gave up 6 bases and J gave up 4 bases; unmatched junction bases: 9. This CDR3 is 14 amino acids long. Here the CDR3 reads CASSSPGGGYEQYF. CDR3 DNA: TGTGCCAGCAGTAGCCCGGGGGGTGGGTACGAGCAGTACTTC. Based on the CDR3 plus reference TRBV7-9 and TRBJ2-7, the full variable domain is DTGVSQNPRHKITKRGQNVTFRCDPISEHNRLYWYRQTLGQGPEFLTYFQNEAQLEKSRLLSDRFSAERPKGSFSTLEIQRTEQGDSAMYLCASSSPGGGYEQYFGPGTRLTVT.

This sequence joins TRBV7-2 and TRBJ2-5, with D perhaps matching TRBD1 (5 bases). Germline CDR1 is SGHTA and CDR2 is FQGNSA. Trimming took 1 base from V and 8 from J, leaving 14 bases between them. This CDR3 contains 14 residues. This CDR3 reads CASSLGTKKSTQYF. The CDR3 nucleotides read TGTGCCAGCAGCTTAGGGACAAAGAAGAGTACCCAGTACTTC.

This clonotype was seen a few times. The chain combines TRBV10-2 with TRBJ1-6; D is ambiguous. V was clipped by 0 bases and J by 4 bases, with 7 bases between them. Germline loops: CDR1 WSHSY, CDR2 SAAADI. This CDR3 has 15 residues. The CDR3 reads CASSESERYNSPLHF. Here the CDR3 DNA reads TGCGCCAGCAGTGAGTCGGAACGGTATAATTCACCCCTCCACTTT.

This chain uses TRBV6-1 with TRBJ2-2; 8 bases agree with TRBD1. V dropped 5 bases and J dropped 4; count of bases not matched to a gene: 9. The CDR3 is 16 residues long. The germline gives CDR1 MNHNS, CDR2 SASEGT. The CDR3 DNA reads TGTGCCAGCAGTTCCGAAGACAGGGGAAGCACCGGGGAGCTGTTTTTT. This sequence encodes CASSSEDRGSTGELFF.

This clonotype was found a few times. The chain links TRBV7-9 to TRBJ2-7; D may be TRBD2 (6 bases). The germline V gene encodes CDR1 SEHNR and CDR2 FQNEAQ (reference sequence). V lost 5 bases and J lost 2, with 16 bases in between. The CDR3 runs 15 residues. CDR3 bases: TGTGCCAGCAGCCAGGCTGGCGGGGACCCCTACGAGCAGTACTTC. Protein sequence: CASSQAGGDPYEQYF.

The rearrangement links TRBV9 to TRBJ2-2; D is unclear. This CDR3 comprises 15 residues. The V gene's germline CDR1 is SGDLS and CDR2 YYNGEE. V lost 0 bases, J lost 2 bases, and 8 bases lay in between. The CDR3: CASSVGSANTGELFF. The CDR3 nucleotides are TGTGCCAGCAGCGTAGGGAGCGCAAACACCGGGGAGCTGTTTTTT. Based on the CDR3 plus reference TRBV9 and TRBJ2-2, the full variable domain is DSGVTQTPKHLITATGQRVTLRCSPRSGDLSVYWYQQSLDQGLQFLIQYYNGEERAKGNILERFSAQQFPDLHSELNLSSLELGDSALYFCASSVGSANTGELFFGEGSRLTVL.

This clonotype has more than one count but fewer than ten. The gene calls are TRBV20-1 and TRBJ2-2; a weak D match, TRBD1 (5 bases). Germline V CDR1 and CDR2: DFQATT, SNEGSKA (reference sequence). The CDR3 totals 12 residues. Trimming pared 2 bases from V and 7 bases from J, leaving 8 bases between. CDR3 protein: CSARKGYGELFF. In DNA form, the CDR3 reads TGCAGTGCTAGAAAGGGGTACGGGGAGCTGTTTTTT.

The CDR3 reads CASSATGRTEAFF. The DNA for the CDR3 is TGTGCCAGCAGTGCCACAGGGAGGACTGAAGCTTTCTTT. The gene calls are TRBV6-1 and TRBJ1-1; D is possibly TRBD1 (6 bases). V lost 4 bases, J lost 5 bases, and 11 bases lay in between. The CDR3 is made up of 13 amino acids. Germline loops: CDR1 MNHNS, CDR2 SASEGT.

This clonotype was detected many times. This sequence joins TRBV28 and TRBJ2-7; D perhaps matches TRBD1 (6 bases). This CDR3 is 14 amino acids long. Looked up from germline, CDR1 is MDHEN and CDR2 is SYDVKM. Trimming left V 8 bases short and J 5 bases short, with 19 bases between. CDR3 in DNA: TGTGCCAGCTCGCAACGATCCGGACAGAACGAGCAGTACTTC. This translates into CASSQRSGQNEQYF.

The rearrangement links TRBV20-1 to TRBJ2-2; TRBD1 is a possible D gene (6 bases). The length of the CDR3 is 14 residues. Germline values: CDR1 DFQATT, CDR2 SNEGSKA (reference sequence). V dropped 5 bases and J dropped 1 base, with 11 bases sitting between them. CDR3 nucleotide sequence: TGCAGTGCTCCCGGGACACTGAACACCGGGGAGCTGTTTTTT. Amino acid sequence: CSAPGTLNTGELFF.

This clonotype occurred many times. V and J are TRBV7-9 and TRBJ1-2; tentative D call: TRBD1 (6 bases). The germline gives CDR1 SEHNR, CDR2 FQNEAQ (reference sequence). V was shortened by 1 base and J by 9 bases, with 21 bases between the two germline ends. The CDR3 runs to 16 residues. CDR3 sequence reads: CASSLDPRRPGGRYTF. The DNA of the CDR3 is TGTGCCAGCAGCTTAGACCCGAGGAGGCCCGGGGGCCGCTACACCTTC.